The present T cell receptor (beta chain) was sequenced within a study of shared clonotypes between healthy human individuals. Only in-frame clones appear in the TCRdb table, and some are missing; sequencing was by immunoSEQ multiplex PCR. Found here are about 2 million clones, about 95% of them singletons; the top ten hold around 0.13%. J was trimmed by 2 bases and V by 4 bases; bases with no gene match: 7. Per the germline V gene, CDR1 is GTSNPN and CDR2 is SVGIG (reference sequence). The CDR3 has 15 residues. The receptor comes from a man younger than 35 in good health. The chain couples TRBV30 to TRBJ1-4, with 7 bases that match TRBD1. The sample comprised naive CD4+ T cells sorted from blood. Subset specified: CD45RA+ positively selected. The CDR3 loop is CAWTAQQGTNEKLFF. The CDR3 DNA sequence: TGTGCCTGGACGGCCCAACAGGGGACTAATGAAAAACTGTTTTTT.